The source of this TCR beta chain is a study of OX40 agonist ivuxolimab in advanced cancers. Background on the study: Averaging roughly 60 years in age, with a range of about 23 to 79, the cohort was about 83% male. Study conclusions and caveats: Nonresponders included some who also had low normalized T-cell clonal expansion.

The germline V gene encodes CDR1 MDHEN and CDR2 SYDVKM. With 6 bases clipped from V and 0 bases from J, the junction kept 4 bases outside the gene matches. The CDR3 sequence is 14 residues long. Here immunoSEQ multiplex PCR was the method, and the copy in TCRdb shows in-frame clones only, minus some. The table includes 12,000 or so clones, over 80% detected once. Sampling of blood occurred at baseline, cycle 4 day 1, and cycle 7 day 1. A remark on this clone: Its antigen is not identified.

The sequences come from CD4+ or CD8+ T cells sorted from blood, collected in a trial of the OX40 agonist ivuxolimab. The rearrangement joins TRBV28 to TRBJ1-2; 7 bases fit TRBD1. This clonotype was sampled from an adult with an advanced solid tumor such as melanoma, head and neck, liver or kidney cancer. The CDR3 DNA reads TGTGCCAGCAGCGCCGGGACAGCTAACTATGGCTACACCTTC. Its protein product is CASSAGTANYGYTF.